This section outlines one T cell receptor beta chain sequence together with its context. What it recognizes is unknown. CDR1 is ENHRY, CDR2 SYGVKD, per germline. Trimming removed 4 bases at V and 0 bases at J, with 9 bases between. The CDR3 spans 14 residues. The data were produced by immunoSEQ multiplex PCR, yet TCRdb's version contains in-frame clones alone and is incomplete. This sample has about 120,000 clones, with 88% found just once. This specimen belongs to a study of cytomegalovirus exposure and HLA in healthy donors. Study observations and caveats: The study labeled 150 or so TCR beta chains cytomegalovirus-associated.

The chain carries TRBV10-3 and TRBJ1-1, with D unclear. The sequencing input was PBMCs. This sequence originates from a woman under 30 in good health and CMV-seropositive. The DNA for the CDR3 is TGTGCCATCAGTGGGGCACAGATGAACACTGAAGCTTTCTTT. Protein product: CAISGAQMNTEAFF.